The subject of this entry is one T cell receptor beta chain. Antigen unknown. As input for TCR beta libraries, approximately 2 micrograms of genomic DNA came from cryopreserved PBMCs. Data came from immunoSEQ multiplex PCR; TCRdb stores just in-frame clones and leaves some out. This table holds over 120,000 clones, around 80% found once. The data stem from a study of cytotoxic CD8 clonotypes in ibrutinib-treated CLL. Study-level findings and limits: Stable or contracted on treatment, public clonotypes were also uncommon. Rising at ibrutinib response, clonality subsequently fell back toward baseline at progression. Sample timing was unmatched between remission and later-progressing patients; lymph nodes unstudied.

CDR1 is SGHRS and CDR2 is YFSETQ in the germline V gene. The CDR3 extends over 15 amino acids. V was pared by 4 bases and J by 4 bases, with 6 bases of the junction left unmatched. V is TRBV5-1 and J is TRBJ1-3; 9 bases fit TRBD1. This receptor was identified in a human donor with chronic lymphocytic leukemia. The sequencing here drew on PBMCs, taken after 12 months of ibrutinib treatment. CDR3 DNA sequence: TGCGCCAGCAGCCAAAACAGGGGGCGCGGAAACACCATATATTTT. This gives the protein CASSQNRGRGNTIYF.